Listed below are T cell receptor beta chains from one sample, sequenced in a study of human T cells and chemical hapten exposure. A single record per CDR3 protein comes from TCRdb applying MiXCR to the RACE reads. The sample carries 30,000 to 40,000 distinct CDR3 sequences, around 5.9% recorded once. The sequenced sample consisted of whole blood. These receptors were taken from a human donor in good health. Some clones in this sample may be carry-over from other donors' samples. Each CDR3 is given with its conserved first and last residue.

V gene	J gene	CDR3 protein
TRBV29-1	TRBJ1-1	CSVARPGSPTEAFF
TRBV6-1	TRBJ1-6	CASSEVAGGSNSPLHF
TRBV10-3	TRBJ1-3	CAIGTGQRSSGNTIYF
TRBV7-2	TRBJ2-7	CASSLALLGEQYF
TRBV30	TRBJ2-1	CAWSAYNEQFF
TRBV20-1	TRBJ2-7	CSARSPSGEQYF
TRBV10-3	TRBJ2-1	CASRLAGVDEQFF
TRBV13	TRBJ1-1	CASSLGRTGIIMNTEAFF
TRBV20-1	TRBJ2-1	CSATGTSDDEQFF
TRBV20-1	TRBJ2-3	CGAGVSGTDTQYF
TRBV4-1	TRBJ2-7	CASSQVGLAGQEQYF
TRBV4-3	TRBJ2-3	CASSQARSSSTDTQYF
TRBV19	TRBJ2-3	CASSSGRTDTQYF
TRBV2	TRBJ1-1	CASSPQREAFF
TRBV2	TRBJ2-2	CASSETGGYTGELFF
TRBV6-4	TRBJ2-2	CASSEGQGDTGELFF
TRBV4-3	TRBJ1-2	CASSQDLQGYYGYTF
TRBV5-1	TRBJ1-4	CASSFTYRQGEKLFF
TRBV5-5	TRBJ2-3	CASSWTQTGVGDTQYF
TRBV20-1	TRBJ2-7	CSASSGVPYEQYF
TRBV24-1	TRBJ2-7	CATFMTPYEQYF
TRBV6-5	TRBJ1-4	CASSSSPGGLEKLFF
TRBV5-1	TRBJ2-7	CASSPGLTNYEQYF
TRBV7-2	TRBJ2-7	CASSYGGGPYEQYF
TRBV20-1	TRBJ1-5	CSARKQGSNQPQHF
TRBV29-1	TRBJ1-1	CSVVSGGGTEAFF
TRBV7-2	TRBJ2-1	CASSTTAGAYNEQFF
TRBV19	TRBJ2-1	CAVRDRGQNEQFF
TRBV7-8	TRBJ1-5	CASSSHPNQPQHF
TRBV9	TRBJ2-5	CASSVGVAGVETQYF
TRBV4-1	TRBJ1-4	CASSQDFRGEKLFF
TRBV2	TRBJ1-1	CASSAMTGRTEAFF
TRBV3-1	TRBJ1-2	CASSQERSGLNYGYTF
TRBV28	TRBJ1-3	CASTLGPGNTIYF
TRBV20-1	TRBJ1-2	CSARDVRGGGYTF
TRBV2	TRBJ2-7	CASSVMRTVYSYEQYF
TRBV4-1	TRBJ2-6	CASSQGRAWGANVLTF
TRBV12-3/TRBV12-4	TRBJ1-2	CASILYRGRFYGYTF
TRBV20-1	TRBJ1-4	CSAPQAGRNEKLFF
TRBV27	TRBJ1-2	CASSMDSLSYYGYTF
TRBV6-1	TRBJ2-7	CASSEPGTRQYF
TRBV19	TRBJ2-2	CASRVSAWNTGELFF
TRBV28	TRBJ2-3	CASSSRLAGDLDTQYF
TRBV29-1	TRBJ1-1	CSVAETGGYRTEAFF
TRBV20-1	TRBJ1-5	CSARESGWGNQPQHF
TRBV27	TRBJ1-2	CASSPHALQGNYGYTF
TRBV10-3	TRBJ1-3	CAMGDFLLGNTIYF
TRBV6-5	TRBJ1-4	CASSGLGEKLFF
TRBV12-3/TRBV12-4	TRBJ2-1	CASRSPGTGDVNEQFF
TRBV29-1	TRBJ1-1	CSVEAGTRVAGAFF
TRBV5-8	TRBJ1-3	CASNFPGPFSGNTIYF
TRBV29-1	TRBJ2-7	CSARTGTGGGYEQYF
TRBV7-9	TRBJ2-2	CASSLSGRGATGELFF
TRBV29-1	TRBJ2-1	CSVVGSGRKGEQFF
TRBV12-3/TRBV12-4	TRBJ2-5	CASSLAGGETQYF